A selection of T cell receptor beta chains follows, all from one sample in a study of shared clonotypes between healthy human individuals. This table comes from immunoSEQ multiplex PCR, and its TCRdb copy is limited to in-frame clones, with some not included. The repertoire has roughly 2.4 million clones, 95% of them found once; the top ten carry over 0.1%. The sequenced material came from naive CD4+ T cells sorted from blood. The receptors stem from a man aged 18 to 30 in good health. Both conserved end residues are part of each CDR3. Fields, in order: V gene, clone size, D gene, J gene, CDR3 protein, CDR3 DNA. The D gene is left open where the match is weak. The size entry is marked missing in some rows and otherwise reads once, few, many or a size class.

TRBV30,-,-,TRBJ2-7,CAWSQTDEQYF,TGTGCCTGGAGTCAGACAGACGAGCAGTACTTC
TRBV9,-,-,TRBJ1-1,CASSRRGWETEAFF,TGTGCCAGCAGCCGTCGGGGATGGGAGACTGAAGCTTTCTTT
TRBV10-3,-,-,TRBJ1-1,CAISELGGGNGAFF,TGTGCCATCAGTGAGTTAGGGGGGGGAAACGGAGCTTTCTTT
TRBV7-2,-,TRBD2,TRBJ2-7,CASSLSSGNYEQYF,TGTGCCAGCAGCTTATCTAGCGGAAACTACGAGCAGTACTTC
TRBV5-4,-,-,TRBJ1-2,CASSLEQGSFGYTF,TGTGCCAGCAGCTTGGAGCAGGGTTCGTTTGGCTACACCTTC
TRBV30,-,-,TRBJ2-1,CAWSIGVLSSYNEQFF,TGTGCCTGGAGTATTGGGGTCCTTTCCTCCTACAATGAGCAGTTCTTC
TRBV23-1,-,-,TRBJ2-7,CASSRRGRRDSYEQYF,TGCGCCAGCAGCCGACGTGGGAGGCGGGACTCCTACGAGCAGTACTTC
TRBV7-2,-,-,TRBJ2-7,CASSRNSYEQYF,TGTGCCAGCAGCCGGAACTCCTACGAGCAGTACTTC
TRBV29-1,-,TRBD2,TRBJ2-5,CSVLSGRAETQYF,TGCAGCGTCCTAAGCGGGAGGGCAGAGACCCAGTACTTC
TRBV19,-,-,TRBJ1-4,CASSPGLSGEKLFF,TGTGCCAGTAGTCCGGGGTTGTCCGGTGAAAAACTGTTTTTT
TRBV2,-,TRBD1,TRBJ1-3,CASTIGGPKSSGNTIYF,TGTGCCAGCACTATAGGGGGCCCAAAAAGCTCTGGAAACACCATATATTTT
TRBV10-1,-,-,TRBJ1-3,CASSESGQSGNTIYF,TGCGCCAGCAGTGAGTCGGGGCAATCTGGAAACACCATATATTTT
TRBV4-1,-,-,TRBJ2-1,CASSQDGVGSSYNEQFF,TGCGCCAGCAGCCAAGATGGGGTAGGGTCCTCCTACAATGAGCAGTTCTTC
TRBV7-9,-,-,TRBJ1-6,CASSGGSGPGLSPLHF,TGTGCCAGCAGCGGGGGATCGGGGCCCGGGCTTTCACCCCTCCACTTT
TRBV5-1,-,-,TRBJ1-5,CASSLDSVSNQPQHF,TGCGCCAGCAGCTTGGATTCAGTTAGCAATCAGCCCCAGCATTTT
TRBV7-2,-,-,TRBJ1-5,CASSLLNQPQHF,TGTGCCAGCAGCTTATTGAATCAGCCCCAGCATTTT
TRBV9,-,-,TRBJ2-2,CASSPQTGRTGELFF,TGTGCCAGCAGCCCCCAAACGGGACGCACCGGGGAGCTGTTTTTT
TRBV18,-,-,TRBJ2-5,CASSPGWETQYF,TGTGCCAGCTCACCAGGTTGGGAGACCCAGTACTTC
TRBV7-3,-,-,TRBJ2-7,CASSLIAGPTYEQYF,TGTGCCAGCAGCCTAATCGCAGGTCCGACCTACGAGCAGTACTTC
TRBV21-1,once,-,TRBJ2-7,CASSKVTLPSADEQYF,TGTGCCAGCAGCAAAGTAACACTGCCAAGCGCCGACGAGCAGTACTTC
TRBV6-1,-,TRBD1,TRBJ1-2,CASSDSGQGEVGYTF,TGTGCCAGCAGTGATTCCGGACAGGGGGAGGTAGGCTACACCTTC
TRBV2,-,-,TRBJ2-7,CASSGSEITYEQYF,TGTGCCAGCAGTGGGTCAGAAATTACCTACGAGCAGTACTTC
TRBV10-3,-,TRBD2,TRBJ2-2,CAISAGTSSYTGELFF,TGTGCCATCAGTGCCGGGACTAGCTCTTACACCGGGGAGCTGTTTTTT
TRBV2,-,-,TRBJ2-3,CASSPGGGTDTQYF,TGTGCCAGCAGTCCCGGGGGCGGGACAGATACGCAGTATTTT
TRBV7-2,-,TRBD1,TRBJ2-7,CASRLGTGDNYEQYF,TGTGCCAGCAGACTCGGGACAGGGGACAACTACGAGCAGTACTTC
TRBV5-4,-,-,TRBJ2-1,CASKGGSYNEQFF,TGTGCCAGCAAGGGGGGCTCCTACAATGAGCAGTTCTTC
TRBV2,-,-,TRBJ2-3,CAIWDTSPDTQYF,TGTGCCATATGGGACACCTCCCCAGATACGCAGTATTTT
TRBV4-1,once,-,TRBJ2-1,CASSPRSVLANYNEQFF,TGCGCCAGCAGCCCAAGGTCCGTTCTAGCGAACTACAATGAGCAGTTCTTC
TRBV6-6,once,-,TRBJ2-7,CASQPPRGDSYEQYF,TGTGCCAGCCAACCCCCTAGGGGGGATTCCTACGAGCAGTACTTC
TRBV5-4,-,-,TRBJ2-1,CASSTDRNNEQFF,TGTGCCAGCAGCACCGACAGGAACAATGAGCAGTTCTTC
TRBV7-2,-,-,TRBJ2-1,CASSLFFRRDNEQFF,TGTGCCAGCAGCTTGTTTTTTCGCAGGGATAATGAGCAGTTCTTC
TRBV7-2,few,-,TRBJ1-5,CASSLEGDQPQHF,TGTGCCAGCAGCTTAGAGGGGGATCAGCCCCAGCATTTT
TRBV30,-,TRBD2,TRBJ2-3,CAWSTWTRPRLAGRGGADTQYF,TGTGCCTGGAGTACGTGGACTCGACCGCGACTAGCGGGACGTGGAGGCGCAGATACGCAGTATTTT
TRBV6-6,once,-,TRBJ2-7,CASKVGQLYEQYF,TGTGCCAGCAAGGTAGGGCAGCTCTACGAGCAGTACTTC
TRBV4-3,-,TRBD1,TRBJ1-1,CASSHTDRDGPEAFF,TGCGCCAGCAGCCATACGGACAGGGATGGACCTGAAGCTTTCTTT
TRBV13,-,TRBD2,TRBJ2-7,CASRPSGSYEQYF,TGTGCCAGCAGGCCTAGCGGCTCCTACGAGCAGTACTTC
TRBV19,-,TRBD1,TRBJ1-2,CASSIVSGQGSGYTF,TGTGCCAGTAGTATAGTCTCGGGACAGGGTTCCGGCTACACCTTC
TRBV5-4,-,TRBD1,TRBJ2-7,CASSLGDRGIFEQYF,TGTGCCAGCAGCTTGGGTGACAGGGGGATTTTCGAGCAGTACTTC
TRBV5-1,-,-,TRBJ2-2,CASSLAFSTGELFF,TGCGCCAGCAGCTTGGCCTTTAGTACCGGGGAGCTGTTTTTT
TRBV4-1,-,TRBD2,TRBJ2-5,CASSQPGSGRGETQYF,TGCGCCAGCAGCCAACCGGGAAGCGGGAGGGGTGAGACCCAGTACTTC
TRBV7-9,once,-,TRBJ2-7,CASSRDKPYEQYF,TGTGCCAGCAGTCGAGACAAGCCCTACGAGCAGTACTTC
TRBV10-3,-,-,TRBJ2-5,CAISVNGGVETQYF,TGTGCCATCAGTGTCAACGGGGGCGTGGAGACCCAGTACTTC
TRBV6-5,-,-,TRBJ2-4,CASRGVQTRDGIQYF,TGTGCCAGCAGAGGAGTCCAAACAAGGGACGGGATTCAGTACTTC
TRBV2,-,-,TRBJ2-7,CASNEEDSYEQYF,TGTGCCAGCAACGAGGAGGATAGCTACGAGCAGTACTTC
TRBV30,-,TRBD1,TRBJ1-5,CAWSGQGANQPQHF,TGTGCCTGGAGCGGGCAGGGGGCCAATCAGCCCCAGCATTTT
TRBV5-1,once,TRBD2,TRBJ2-5,CASSWTSRGETQYF,TGCGCCAGCAGCTGGACTAGCAGGGGAGAGACCCAGTACTTC
TRBV6-1,-,-,TRBJ1-1,CVHRRALGETEAFF,TGTGTCCATCGCCGGGCCCTAGGGGAGACTGAAGCTTTCTTT
TRBV6-5,few,TRBD1,TRBJ1-2,CASSYRGQGYTF,TGTGCCAGCAGTTACAGGGGGCAAGGCTACACCTTC
TRBV27,-,TRBD1,TRBJ1-5,CASSLQGDQPQHF,TGTGCCAGCAGTTTACAGGGGGATCAGCCCCAGCATTTT
TRBV7-9,-,TRBD2,TRBJ2-3,CASSLNSGVSYF,TGTGCCAGCAGCTTAAATAGCGGGGTTTCGTATTTT
TRBV9,-,TRBD2,TRBJ2-1,CASSVGGLAGNNEQFF,TGTGCCAGCAGCGTAGGAGGACTAGCGGGAAACAATGAGCAGTTCTTC